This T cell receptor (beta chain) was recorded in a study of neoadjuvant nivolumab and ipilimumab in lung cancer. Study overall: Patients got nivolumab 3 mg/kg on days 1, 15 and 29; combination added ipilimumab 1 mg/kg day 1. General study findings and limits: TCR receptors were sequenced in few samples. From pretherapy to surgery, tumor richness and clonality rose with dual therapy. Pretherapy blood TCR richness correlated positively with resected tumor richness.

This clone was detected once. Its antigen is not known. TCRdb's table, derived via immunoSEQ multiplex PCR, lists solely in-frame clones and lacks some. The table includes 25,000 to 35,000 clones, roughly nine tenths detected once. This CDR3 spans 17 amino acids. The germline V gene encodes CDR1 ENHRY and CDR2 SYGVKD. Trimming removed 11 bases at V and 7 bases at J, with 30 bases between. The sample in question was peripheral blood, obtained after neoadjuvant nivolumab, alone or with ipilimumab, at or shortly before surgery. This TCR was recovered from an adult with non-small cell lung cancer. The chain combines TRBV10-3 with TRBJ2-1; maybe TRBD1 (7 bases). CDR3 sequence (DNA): TGTGCCCTCGCCTCGATTAGCGGAGAGGGGGCGGTAAATGAGCAGTTCTTC. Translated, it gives CALASISGEGAVNEQFF.